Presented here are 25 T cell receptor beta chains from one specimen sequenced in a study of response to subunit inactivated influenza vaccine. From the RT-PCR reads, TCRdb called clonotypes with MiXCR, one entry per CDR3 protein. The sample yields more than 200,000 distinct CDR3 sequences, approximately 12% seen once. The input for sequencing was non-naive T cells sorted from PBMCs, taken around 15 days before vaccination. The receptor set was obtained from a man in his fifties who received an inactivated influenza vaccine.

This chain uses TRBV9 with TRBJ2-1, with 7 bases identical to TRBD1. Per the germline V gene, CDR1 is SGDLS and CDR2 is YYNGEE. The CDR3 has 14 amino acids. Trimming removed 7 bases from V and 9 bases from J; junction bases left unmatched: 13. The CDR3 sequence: CASGQGVVNGEQFF. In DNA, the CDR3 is TGTGCCAGCGGCCAGGGGGTGGTGAATGGTGAGCAGTTCTTC.

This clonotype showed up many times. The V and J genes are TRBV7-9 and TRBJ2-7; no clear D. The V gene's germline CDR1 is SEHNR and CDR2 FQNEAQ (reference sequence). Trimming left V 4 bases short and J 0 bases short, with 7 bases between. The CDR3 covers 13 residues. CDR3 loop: CASSYARSYEQYF. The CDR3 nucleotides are TGTGCCAGCAGCTATGCACGCTCCTACGAGCAGTACTTC.

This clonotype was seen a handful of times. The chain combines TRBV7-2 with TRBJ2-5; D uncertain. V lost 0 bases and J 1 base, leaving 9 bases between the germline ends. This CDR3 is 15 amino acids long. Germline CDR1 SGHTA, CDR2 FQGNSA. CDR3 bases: TGTGCCAGCAGCTTAGCCTTCGGTGCCCAAGAGACCCAGTACTTC. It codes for CASSLAFGAQETQYF.

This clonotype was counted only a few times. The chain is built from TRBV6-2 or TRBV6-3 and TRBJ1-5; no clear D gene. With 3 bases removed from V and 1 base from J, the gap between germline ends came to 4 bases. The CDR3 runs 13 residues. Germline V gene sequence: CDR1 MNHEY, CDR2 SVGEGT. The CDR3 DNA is TGTGCCAGCAGTTATCACAGCAATCAGCCCCAGCATTTT. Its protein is CASSYHSNQPQHF.

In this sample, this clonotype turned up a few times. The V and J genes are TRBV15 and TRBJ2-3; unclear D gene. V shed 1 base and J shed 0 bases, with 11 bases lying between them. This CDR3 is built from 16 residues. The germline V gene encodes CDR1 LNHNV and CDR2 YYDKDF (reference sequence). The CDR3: CATSRAIGLSTDTQYF. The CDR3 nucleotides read TGTGCCACCAGCAGAGCCATCGGATTGAGCACAGATACGCAGTATTTT.

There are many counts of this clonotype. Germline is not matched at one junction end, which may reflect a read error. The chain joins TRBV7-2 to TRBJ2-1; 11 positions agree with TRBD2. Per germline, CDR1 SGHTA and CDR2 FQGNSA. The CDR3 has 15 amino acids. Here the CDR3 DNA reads TGTGCCAGCAGTTTAGTAGCGGGGGGGCACAATGAGCAGTTCTTC. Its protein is CASSLVAGGHNEQFF.

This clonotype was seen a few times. The CDR3 region has the DNA TGTGCCAGCAGAACGGGACTAGCGGGGATTAAGCAGTTCTTC. Translation: CASRTGLAGIKQFF. The rearrangement joins TRBV6-2 or TRBV6-3 to TRBJ2-1; 13 positions agree with TRBD2. Trimming removed 6 bases from V and 11 bases from J; junction bases left unmatched: 7. The CDR3 runs to 14 residues. Germline V gives CDR1 MNHEY, CDR2 SVGEGT.

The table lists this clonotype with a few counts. The CDR3: CASSSSLENEQFF. The CDR3 DNA sequence: TGTGCCAGCAGCTCATCCCTAGAGAATGAGCAGTTCTTC. The chain is built from TRBV5-4 and TRBJ2-1; no clear D. Trimming cost V 3 bases and J 7 bases, with 11 bases left between them. The germline V gene has CDR1 SGHNT and CDR2 YYREEE (reference sequence). The CDR3 loop spans 13 amino acids.

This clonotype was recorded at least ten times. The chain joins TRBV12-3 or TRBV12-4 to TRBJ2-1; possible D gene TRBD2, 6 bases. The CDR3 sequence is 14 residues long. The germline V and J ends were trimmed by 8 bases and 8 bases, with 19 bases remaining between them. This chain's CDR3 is CASRSAGGYYEQFF. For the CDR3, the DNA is TGTGCCAGCCGGTCTGCCGGGGGTTACTATGAGCAGTTCTTC.

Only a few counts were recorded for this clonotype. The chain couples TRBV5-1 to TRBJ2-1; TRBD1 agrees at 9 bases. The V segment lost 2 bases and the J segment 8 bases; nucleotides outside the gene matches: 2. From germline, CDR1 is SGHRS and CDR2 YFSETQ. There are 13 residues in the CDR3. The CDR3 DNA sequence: TGCGCCAGCAGCTTACAGGGGGCCCATGAGCAGTTCTTC. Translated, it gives CASSLQGAHEQFF.

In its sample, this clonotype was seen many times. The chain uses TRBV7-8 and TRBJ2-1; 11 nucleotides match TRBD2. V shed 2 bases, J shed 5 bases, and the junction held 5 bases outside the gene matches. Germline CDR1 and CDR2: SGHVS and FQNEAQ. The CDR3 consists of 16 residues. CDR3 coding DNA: TGTGCCAGCAGCTTAAGTGCTAGCGGGGGGCACAATGAGCAGTTCTTC. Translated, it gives CASSLSASGGHNEQFF.

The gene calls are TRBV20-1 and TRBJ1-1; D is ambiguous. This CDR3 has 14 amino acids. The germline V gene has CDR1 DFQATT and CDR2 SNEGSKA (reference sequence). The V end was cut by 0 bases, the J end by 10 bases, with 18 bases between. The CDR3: CSARDFRKSKGAFF. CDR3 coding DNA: TGCAGTGCTAGAGATTTTCGCAAATCGAAGGGAGCTTTCTTT.

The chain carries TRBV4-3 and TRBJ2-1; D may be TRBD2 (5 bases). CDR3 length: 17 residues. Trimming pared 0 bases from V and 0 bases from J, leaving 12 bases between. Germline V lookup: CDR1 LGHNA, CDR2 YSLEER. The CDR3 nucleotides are TGCGCCAGCAGCCAAGATTGGAGCGGCCGCTCCTACAATGAGCAGTTCTTC. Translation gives CASSQDWSGRSYNEQFF.

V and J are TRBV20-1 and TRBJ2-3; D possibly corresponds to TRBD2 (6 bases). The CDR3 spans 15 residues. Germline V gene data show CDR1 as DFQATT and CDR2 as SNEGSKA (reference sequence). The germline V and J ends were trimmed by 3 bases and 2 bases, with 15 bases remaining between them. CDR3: CSARSLRGITDTQYF. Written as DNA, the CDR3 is TGCAGTGCTAGGTCTCTTCGGGGGATCACAGATACGCAGTATTTT.

As DNA, the CDR3 is TGTGCTAGTGCCGTCCGAAAGGGGGAGACTACTGGGGCCAACGTCCTGACTTTC. Protein product: CASAVRKGETTGANVLTF. The V call is TRBV12-5, the J call TRBJ2-6; a possible D gene is TRBD1 (6 bases). Germline values: CDR1 LGHNT, CDR2 FRNRAP. The CDR3 covers 18 residues. Between the trimmed V and J ends, which lost 7 bases and 2 bases, there was a span of 21 bases.

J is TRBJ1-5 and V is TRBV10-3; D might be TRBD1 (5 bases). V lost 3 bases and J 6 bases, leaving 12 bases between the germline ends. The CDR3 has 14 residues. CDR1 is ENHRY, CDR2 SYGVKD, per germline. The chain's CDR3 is CAISEGGTSQPQHF. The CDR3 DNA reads TGTGCCATCAGTGAAGGAGGGACCAGTCAGCCCCAGCATTTT.

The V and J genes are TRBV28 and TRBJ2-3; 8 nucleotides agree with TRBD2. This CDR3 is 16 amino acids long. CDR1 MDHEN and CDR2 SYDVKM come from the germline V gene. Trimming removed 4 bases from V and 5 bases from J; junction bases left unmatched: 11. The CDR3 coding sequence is TGTGCCAGCAGTTCCCCGGCGAGCGGGGGAAAAGATACGCAGTATTTT. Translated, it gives CASSSPASGGKDTQYF.

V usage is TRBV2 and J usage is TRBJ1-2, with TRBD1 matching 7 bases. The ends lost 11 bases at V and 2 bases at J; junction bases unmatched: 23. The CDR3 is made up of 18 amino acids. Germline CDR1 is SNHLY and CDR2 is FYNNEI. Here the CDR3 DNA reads TGTGCCTTCAGTCTTTACTCCCTTAGGGACAGCGCCAACTATGGCTACACCTTC. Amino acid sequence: CAFSLYSLRDSANYGYTF. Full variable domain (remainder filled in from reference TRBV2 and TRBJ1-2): EPEVTQTPSHQVTQMGQEVILRCVPISNHLYFYWYRQILGQKVEFLVSFYNNEISEKSEIFDDQFSVERPDGSNFTLKIRSTKLEDSAMYFCAFSLYSLRDSANYGYTFGSGTRLTVV.

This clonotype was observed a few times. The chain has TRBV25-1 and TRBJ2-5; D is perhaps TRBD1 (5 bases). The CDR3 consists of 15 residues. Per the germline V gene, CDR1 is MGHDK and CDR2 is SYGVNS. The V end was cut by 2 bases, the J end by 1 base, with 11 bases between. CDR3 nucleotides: TGTGCCAGCAGTGAAACAGGTGCAGGCCAAGAGACCCAGTACTTC. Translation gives CASSETGAGQETQYF.

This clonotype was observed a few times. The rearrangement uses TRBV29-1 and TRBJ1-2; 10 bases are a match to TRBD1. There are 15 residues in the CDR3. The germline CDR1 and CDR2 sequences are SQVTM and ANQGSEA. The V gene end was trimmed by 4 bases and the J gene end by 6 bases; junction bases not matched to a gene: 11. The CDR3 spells CSVAPVKGQGNGYTF. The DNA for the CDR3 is TGCAGCGTTGCGCCGGTTAAGGGACAGGGGAATGGCTACACCTTC.

The CDR3, as DNA: TGCAGTGCTAGAGTGGTTGGGGGAGAGACCCAGTACTTC. It yields the protein CSARVVGGETQYF. The chain joins TRBV20-1 to TRBJ2-5; D possibly uses TRBD1 or TRBD2 (5 bases each). The germline V gene has CDR1 DFQATT and CDR2 SNEGSKA (reference sequence). Trimming shortened V by 1 base and J by 4 bases, and 10 bases separated the two germline ends. This CDR3 is built from 13 residues.

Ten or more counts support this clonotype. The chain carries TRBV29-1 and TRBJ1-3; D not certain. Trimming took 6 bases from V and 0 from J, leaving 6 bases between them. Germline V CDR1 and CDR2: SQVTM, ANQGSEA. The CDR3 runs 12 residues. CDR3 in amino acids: CSVRTSGNTIYF. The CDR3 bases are TGCAGCGTACGGACCTCTGGAAACACCATATATTTT.

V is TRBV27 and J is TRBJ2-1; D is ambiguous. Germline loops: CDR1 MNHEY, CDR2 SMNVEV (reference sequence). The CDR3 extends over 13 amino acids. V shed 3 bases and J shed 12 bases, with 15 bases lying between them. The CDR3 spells CASSLAVFQRQFF. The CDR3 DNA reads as TGTGCCAGCAGTTTGGCCGTTTTTCAGCGGCAGTTCTTC.

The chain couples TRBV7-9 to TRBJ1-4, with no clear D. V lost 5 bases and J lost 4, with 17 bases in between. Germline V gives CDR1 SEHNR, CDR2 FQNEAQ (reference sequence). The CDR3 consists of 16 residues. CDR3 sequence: CASSDRPVGVNEKLFF. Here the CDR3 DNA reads TGTGCCAGCAGCGATCGGCCGGTTGGGGTTAATGAAAAACTGTTTTTT.

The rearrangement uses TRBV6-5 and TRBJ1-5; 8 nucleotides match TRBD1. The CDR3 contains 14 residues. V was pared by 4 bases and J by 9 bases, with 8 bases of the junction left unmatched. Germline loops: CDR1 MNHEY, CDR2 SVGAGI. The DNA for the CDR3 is TGTGCCAGCAGTTCAGGACAGGGTGGATCGCCCCAGCATTTT. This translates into CASSSGQGGSPQHF.